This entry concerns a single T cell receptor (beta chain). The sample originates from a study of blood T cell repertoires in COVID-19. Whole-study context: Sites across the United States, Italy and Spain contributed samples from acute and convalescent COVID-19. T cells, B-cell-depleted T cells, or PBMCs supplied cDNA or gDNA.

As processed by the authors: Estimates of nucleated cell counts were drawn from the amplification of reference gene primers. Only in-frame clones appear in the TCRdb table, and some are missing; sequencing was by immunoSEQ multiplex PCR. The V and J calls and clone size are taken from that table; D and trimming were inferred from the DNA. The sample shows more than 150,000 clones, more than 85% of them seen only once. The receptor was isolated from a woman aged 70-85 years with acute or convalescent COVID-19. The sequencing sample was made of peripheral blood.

For the CDR3, the DNA is TGTGCCAGCAGCTTACCTCCGGGACTTAAACAAGAGACCCAGTACTTC. Its protein is CASSLPPGLKQETQYF. V and J are TRBV7-9 and TRBJ2-5; D may be TRBD2 (6 bases). The length of the CDR3 is 16 residues. CDR1 and CDR2 from the germline V gene are SEHNR and FQNEAQ (reference sequence). V lost 2 bases and J 2 bases, leaving 15 bases between the germline ends.